This T cell receptor (beta chain) derives from a study of blood T cell repertoires in COVID-19 (dated by TCRdb to the early 2020s). Turning to the overall study: Samples covering the acute and convalescent phases of COVID-19 were provided by collaborators in the United States, Italy and Spain. The material from the prospective study consisted of cDNA or gDNA derived from T cells, B-cell-depleted T cells, or PBMCs. Subjects who had been exposed to COVID-19, were actively infected with it, or had recovered from it provided the deeply sampled blood TCRbeta repertoires that made up the dataset. The repertoires were released in a freely available public database meant as a resource for research on the immune response to SARS-CoV-2. Samples were obtained from the ongoing ImmuneRACE study (first 160 participants) and from 1,254 subjects provided by 6 global collaborators. A de-identified subject ID, COVID-19 status, age in years and sex were almost always included in the sample metadata. HLA class I and class II types, where available, came from metadata supplied by the sample provider rather than from assay-based typing.

At one collaborating source in Seattle, patients were enrolled during active infection and were followed longitudinally through the course of disease. Whole blood was collected in K2EDTA tubes by collaborating institutions according to the institutions' own protocols. For TCRbeta analysis, collaborators shipped samples as frozen whole blood, isolated PBMCs, or DNA extracted from either of those sample types. The paper as a whole reports these results and caveats: The quantity of clinical and demographic metadata differed by source and by participant and was supplied without curation.

Comment on this clone: The antigen it binds to is not known. Base qualities are missing; no much larger clone stands one base away.

Via the germline V gene, CDR1 is MGHDK and CDR2 SYGVNS. Taken from cysteine to phenylalanine, the CDR3 has 13 residues. Only the CDR3 DNA stays, 39 bases, in frame from base 1. Trimming removed 1 base from V and 5 bases from J, leaving 9 bases between the germline ends. TCRbeta CDR3 regions were amplified from genomic DNA using the immunoSEQ Assay, a bias-controlled multiplex PCR. The original pipeline was this. The number of nucleated cells in each sample was estimated by amplification of reference gene primers within the assay. To quantify the absolute abundance of each unique TCRbeta CDR3 rearrangement, sequence reads were collapsed and filtered. Productive Simpson clonality was computed per sample as the square root of Simpson's diversity index over productive rearrangements. TCRdb took this table from immuneACCESS and kept in-frame rearrangements with V and J called. Such tables lack part of the clones; where checked against another copy, unresolved V genes explain under half of the gap, and the rest is unexplained. V and J calls and clone size are those listed in that table; D and trimming were worked out from the DNA. This sample lists some 220,000 clones; around four fifths were detected once. The ten most abundant clones make up 5.2% of the sample.

The sample comprised peripheral blood. Rearrangement joined TRBV25-1 to TRBJ2-7, and the D gene may be TRBD2, 6 bases matching. The sequence was collected from a woman between 65 and 79 years old with COVID-19, enrolled during active disease. The nucleotide sequence reads TGTGCCAGCAGTGAATTCGGGGGTCACGAGCAGTACTTC. The resulting protein is CASSEFGGHEQYF.